These 2 T cell receptor beta chains came from one sample sequenced in a study of identical twins. TCRdb reprocessed the 5' RACE reads via MiXCR and lists one record per CDR3 protein. The table records about 220,000 distinct CDR3 sequences, 6% to 9% of them present only once. This sample also belongs to another study, concerning yellow fever vaccine responses in identical twins.

Sequencing was carried out using memory (CD45RO+) T cells sorted from blood. Receptors were obtained from a woman younger than 35 in good health.

This clonotype has more than one count but fewer than ten. The chain carries TRBV3-1 and TRBJ2-1; maybe TRBD2 (5 bases). The CDR3 runs to 17 residues. Germline loops: CDR1 LGHDT, CDR2 YNNKEL (reference sequence). V was cut by 4 bases and J by 4 bases, with 20 bases left in between. CDR3 in amino acids: CASSPYRGLSVYNEQFF. In DNA, the CDR3 is TGTGCCAGCAGCCCCTACCGAGGACTCTCGGTGTACAATGAGCAGTTCTTC.

Points on this clonotype: At one boundary the junction diverges from the germline segment, which might be a read error. The V gene is TRBV6-1, the J gene TRBJ2-1; D assignment may be TRBD1 or TRBD2 (5 bases each). Germline values: CDR1 MNHNS, CDR2 SASEGT. The CDR3 is made up of 15 amino acids. The CDR3 region is CASSAGTHSYNEQSF. The CDR3 DNA reads TGTGCCAGCAGTGCCGGGACCCACTCCTACAATGAGCAGTCCTTC.